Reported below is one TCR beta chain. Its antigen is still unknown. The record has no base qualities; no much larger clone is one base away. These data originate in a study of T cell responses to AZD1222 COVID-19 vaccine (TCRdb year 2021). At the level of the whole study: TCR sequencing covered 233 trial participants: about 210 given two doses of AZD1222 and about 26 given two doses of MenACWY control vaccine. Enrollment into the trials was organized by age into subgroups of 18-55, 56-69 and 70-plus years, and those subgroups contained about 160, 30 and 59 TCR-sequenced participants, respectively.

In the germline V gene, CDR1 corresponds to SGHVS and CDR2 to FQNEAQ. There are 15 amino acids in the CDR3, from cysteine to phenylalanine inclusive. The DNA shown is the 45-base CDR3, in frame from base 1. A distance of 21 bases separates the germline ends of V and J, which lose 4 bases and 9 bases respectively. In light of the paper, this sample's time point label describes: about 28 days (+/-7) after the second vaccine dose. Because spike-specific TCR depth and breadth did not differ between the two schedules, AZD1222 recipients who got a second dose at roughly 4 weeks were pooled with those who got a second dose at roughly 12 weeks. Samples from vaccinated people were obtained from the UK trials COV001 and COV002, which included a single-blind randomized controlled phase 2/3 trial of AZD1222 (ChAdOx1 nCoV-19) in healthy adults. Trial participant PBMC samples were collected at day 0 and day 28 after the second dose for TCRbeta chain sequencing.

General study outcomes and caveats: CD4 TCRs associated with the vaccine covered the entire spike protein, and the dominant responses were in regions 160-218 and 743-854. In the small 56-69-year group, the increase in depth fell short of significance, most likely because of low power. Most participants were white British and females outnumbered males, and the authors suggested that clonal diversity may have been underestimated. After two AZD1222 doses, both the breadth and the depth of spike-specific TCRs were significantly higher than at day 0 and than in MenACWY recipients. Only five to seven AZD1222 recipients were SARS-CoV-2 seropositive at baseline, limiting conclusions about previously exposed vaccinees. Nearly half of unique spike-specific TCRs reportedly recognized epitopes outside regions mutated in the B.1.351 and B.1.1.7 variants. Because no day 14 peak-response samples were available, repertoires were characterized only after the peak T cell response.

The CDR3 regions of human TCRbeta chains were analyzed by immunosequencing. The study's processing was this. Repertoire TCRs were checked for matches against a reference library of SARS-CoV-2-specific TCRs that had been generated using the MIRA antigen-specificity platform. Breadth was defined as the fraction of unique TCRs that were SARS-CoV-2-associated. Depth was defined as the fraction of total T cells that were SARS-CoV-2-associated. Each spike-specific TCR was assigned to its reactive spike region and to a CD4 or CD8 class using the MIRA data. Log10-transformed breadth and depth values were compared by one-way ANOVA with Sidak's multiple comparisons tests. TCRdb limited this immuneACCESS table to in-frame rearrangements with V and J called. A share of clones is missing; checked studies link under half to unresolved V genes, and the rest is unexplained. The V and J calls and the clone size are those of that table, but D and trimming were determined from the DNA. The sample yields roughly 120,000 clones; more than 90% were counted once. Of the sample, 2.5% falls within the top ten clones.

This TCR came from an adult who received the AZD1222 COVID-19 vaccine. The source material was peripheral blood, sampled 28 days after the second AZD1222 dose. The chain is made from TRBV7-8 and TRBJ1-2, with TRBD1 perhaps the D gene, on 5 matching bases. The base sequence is TGTGCCAGCAGCTCCCTTTGGAACGTCGACAGCAGCTACACCTTC. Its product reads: CASSSLWNVDSSYTF. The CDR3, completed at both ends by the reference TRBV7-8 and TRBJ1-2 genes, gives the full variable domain GAGVSQSPRYKVAKRGQDVALRCDPISGHVSLFWYQQALGQGPEFLTYFQNEAQLDKSGLPSDRFFAERPEGSVSTLKIQRTQQEDSAVYLCASSSLWNVDSSYTFGSGTRLTVV.